This T cell receptor (beta chain) was observed in a study of cytomegalovirus exposure and HLA in healthy donors. Across the study: An early data release held some 89 million unique TCRs from HLA-typed donors.

Notes on this clone: As yet, its antigen is unknown.

Findings and caveats of the study: Later analysis identified a missense DCLRE1C variant that was linked to TCR beta V- and J-gene trimming. The study carried out a later analysis of TCR beta sequences. It associated 15,000 to 20,000 of them with specific HLA alleles at a false discovery rate of 0.05. Some TCR beta chains (about 170 of them) were listed as cytomegalovirus-associated.

Between the trimmed V and J ends, which lost 4 bases and 7 bases, there was a span of 8 bases. Looked up from germline, CDR1 is SGHDN and CDR2 is FVKESK. CDR3 size: 12 residues. With 60 Vbeta and 13 Jbeta primers, the PCR was carried out. Measured with immunoSEQ multiplex PCR; TCRdb has only the in-frame clones, and not every one. The sample has approximately 140,000 clones, over 60% seen once. The chain recombines TRBV14 with TRBJ1-5; TRBD1 is a possible D gene (5 bases). Sequencing used PBMCs. This TCR was sampled from a middle-aged man in good health and CMV-seropositive. The CDR3 sequence is CASSRTGQPQHF. The CDR3, as DNA: TGTGCCAGCAGCCGAACAGGACAGCCCCAGCATTTT.